Sequencing of this TCR beta chain was carried out in a study of OX40 agonist ivuxolimab in advanced cancers. Study in general: Hepatocellular carcinoma, melanoma, renal cell or head and neck cancer was diagnosed in the dose-escalation patients.

Germline lookup yields CDR1 MNHEY and CDR2 SMNVEV (reference sequence). The CDR3 contains 16 residues. Germline trimming cut 6 bases from V and 2 bases from J; bases unmatched to any gene: 9. Sequencing used immunoSEQ multiplex PCR; TCRdb keeps in-frame clones, though not all of them. In the table there are approximately 80,000 clones, 85% to 90% of which are singletons. The sequence was collected from an adult with an advanced solid tumor such as melanoma, head and neck, liver or kidney cancer. The sample in question was CD4+ or CD8+ T cells sorted from blood, obtained in a trial of the OX40 agonist ivuxolimab. The gene calls are TRBV27 and TRBJ2-3; TRBD2 matches at 9 bases. CDR3 sequence: CASSLSGRWDTDTQYF. CDR3 DNA: TGTGCCAGCAGCTTAAGCGGGAGGTGGGACACAGATACGCAGTATTTT.